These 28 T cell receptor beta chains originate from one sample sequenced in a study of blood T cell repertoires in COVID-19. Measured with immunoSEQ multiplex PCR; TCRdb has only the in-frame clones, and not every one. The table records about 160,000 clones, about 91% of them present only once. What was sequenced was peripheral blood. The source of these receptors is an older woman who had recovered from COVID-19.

The CDR3 coding sequence is TGTGCCAGCTGGGGCACTTTGAAATCTGGAAACACCATATATTTT. Protein product: CASWGTLKSGNTIYF. The chain uses TRBV28 and TRBJ1-3; possibly TRBD1 for D (5 bases). Trimming stripped 8 bases from V and 1 base from J, with 15 bases between. The V gene's germline CDR1 is MDHEN and CDR2 SYDVKM. CDR3 size: 15 residues.

CDR3 sequence reads: CASSPDAGGPIQYF. DNA for the CDR3: TGTGCCAGCAGCCCAGATGCAGGGGGCCCCATTCAGTACTTC. The chain uses TRBV9 and TRBJ2-4, with 8 bases lining up with TRBD1. The V segment lost 4 bases and the J segment 9 bases; nucleotides outside the gene matches: 9. The CDR3 has 14 residues. Germline loops: CDR1 SGDLS, CDR2 YYNGEE.

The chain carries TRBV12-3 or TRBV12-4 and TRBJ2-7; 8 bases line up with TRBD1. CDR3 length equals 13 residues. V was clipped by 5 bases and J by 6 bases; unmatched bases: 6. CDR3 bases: TGTGCCAGCAGTGGTCGACAGGGGTCCGAGCAGTACTTC. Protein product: CASSGRQGSEQYF.

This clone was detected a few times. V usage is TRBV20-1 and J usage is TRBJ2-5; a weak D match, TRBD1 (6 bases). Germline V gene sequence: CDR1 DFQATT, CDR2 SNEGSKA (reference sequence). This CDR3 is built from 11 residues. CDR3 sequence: CSGQSYGAQYF. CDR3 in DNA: TGCAGCGGACAGAGCTATGGAGCCCAGTACTTC.

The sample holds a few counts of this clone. The CDR3 reads CASSADLGQGSGGNTIYF. CDR3 DNA sequence: TGCGCCAGCAGTGCCGACCTCGGCCAGGGTTCAGGTGGAAACACCATATATTTT. The chain is built from TRBV10-2 and TRBJ1-3; perhaps TRBD1 as D (5 bases). Between the trimmed V and J ends, which lost 4 bases and 3 bases, there was a span of 22 bases. This CDR3 spans 18 amino acids. Germline loops: CDR1 WSHSY, CDR2 SAAADI.

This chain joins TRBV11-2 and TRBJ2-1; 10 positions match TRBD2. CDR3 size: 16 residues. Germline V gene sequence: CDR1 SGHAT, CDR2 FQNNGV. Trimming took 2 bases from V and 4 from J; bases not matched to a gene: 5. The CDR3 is CASSLPSLAGYNEQFF. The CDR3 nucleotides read TGTGCCAGCAGCTTACCCTCACTAGCGGGGTACAATGAGCAGTTCTTC. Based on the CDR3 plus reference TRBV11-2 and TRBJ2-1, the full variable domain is EAGVAQSPRYKIIEKRQSVAFWCNPISGHATLYWYQQILGQGPKLLIQFQNNGVVDDSQLPKDRFSAERLKGVDSTLKIQPAKLEDSAVYLCASSLPSLAGYNEQFFGPGTRLTVL.

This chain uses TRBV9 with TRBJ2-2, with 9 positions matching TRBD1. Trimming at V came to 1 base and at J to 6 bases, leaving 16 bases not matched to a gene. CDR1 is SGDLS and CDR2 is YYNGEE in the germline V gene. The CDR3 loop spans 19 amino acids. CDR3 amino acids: CASSVLWGEGTGSPGELFF. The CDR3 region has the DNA TGTGCCAGCAGCGTACTATGGGGGGAGGGGACAGGGTCCCCCGGGGAGCTGTTTTTT.

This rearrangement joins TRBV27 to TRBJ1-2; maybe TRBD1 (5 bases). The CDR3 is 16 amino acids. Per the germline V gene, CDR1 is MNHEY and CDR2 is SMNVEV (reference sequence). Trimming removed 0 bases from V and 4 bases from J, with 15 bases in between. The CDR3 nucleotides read TGTGCCAGCAGTTTATCGTCAGGGCCAGTGGTCTATGGCTACACCTTC. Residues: CASSLSSGPVVYGYTF.

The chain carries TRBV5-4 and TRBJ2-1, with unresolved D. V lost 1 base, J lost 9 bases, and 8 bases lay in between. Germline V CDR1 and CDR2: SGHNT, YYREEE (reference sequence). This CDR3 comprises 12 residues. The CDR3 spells CASSLPIGEQFF. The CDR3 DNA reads TGTGCCAGCAGCTTGCCAATCGGTGAGCAGTTCTTC. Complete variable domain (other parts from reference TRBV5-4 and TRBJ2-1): ETGVTQSPTHLIKTRGQQVTLRCSSQSGHNTVSWYQQALGQGPQFIFQYYREEENGRGNFPPRFSGLQFPNYSSELNVNALELDDSALYLCASSLPIGEQFFGPGTRLTVL.

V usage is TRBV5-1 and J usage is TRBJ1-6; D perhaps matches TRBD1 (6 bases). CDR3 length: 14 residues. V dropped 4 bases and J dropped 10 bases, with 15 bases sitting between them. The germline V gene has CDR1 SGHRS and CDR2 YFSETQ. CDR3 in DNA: TGCGCCAGCAGCCGGGACATTTTTGAGTCACCCCTCCACTTT. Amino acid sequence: CASSRDIFESPLHF.

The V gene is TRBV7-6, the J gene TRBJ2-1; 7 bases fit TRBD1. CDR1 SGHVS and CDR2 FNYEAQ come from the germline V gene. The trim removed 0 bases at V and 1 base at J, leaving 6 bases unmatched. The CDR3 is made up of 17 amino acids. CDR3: CASSLAGDSFSYNEQFF. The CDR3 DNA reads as TGTGCCAGCAGCTTAGCGGGGGACAGTTTTTCCTACAATGAGCAGTTCTTC.

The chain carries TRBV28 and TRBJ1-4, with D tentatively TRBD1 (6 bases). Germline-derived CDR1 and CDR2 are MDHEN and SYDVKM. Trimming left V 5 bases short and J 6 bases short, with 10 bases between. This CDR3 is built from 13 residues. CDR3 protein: CASSIQGYEKLFF. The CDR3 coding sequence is TGTGCCAGCAGTATTCAGGGGTATGAAAAACTGTTTTTT.

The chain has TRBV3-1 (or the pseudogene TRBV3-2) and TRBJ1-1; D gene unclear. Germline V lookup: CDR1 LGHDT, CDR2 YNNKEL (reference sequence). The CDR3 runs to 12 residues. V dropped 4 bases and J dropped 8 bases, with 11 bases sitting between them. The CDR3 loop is CASSLQSREAFF. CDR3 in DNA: TGTGCCAGCAGCCTACAGAGTCGAGAAGCTTTCTTT.

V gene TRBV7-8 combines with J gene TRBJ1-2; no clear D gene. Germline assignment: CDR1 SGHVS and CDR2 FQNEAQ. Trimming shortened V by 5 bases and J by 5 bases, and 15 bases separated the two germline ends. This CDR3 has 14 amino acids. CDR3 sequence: CASSLGGSPYGYTF. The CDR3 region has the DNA TGTGCCAGCAGCCTGGGAGGAAGTCCTTATGGCTACACCTTC.

The CDR3 reads CASSEQTGSSYEQYF. CDR3 coding DNA: TGTGCCAGCAGTGAACAGACAGGGAGCTCCTACGAGCAGTACTTC. V and J are TRBV6-4 and TRBJ2-7, with 7 bases matching TRBD1. Germline trimming cut 3 bases from V and 0 bases from J; bases unmatched to any gene: 5. This CDR3 is built from 15 residues. From germline, CDR1 is MRHNA and CDR2 SNTAGT.

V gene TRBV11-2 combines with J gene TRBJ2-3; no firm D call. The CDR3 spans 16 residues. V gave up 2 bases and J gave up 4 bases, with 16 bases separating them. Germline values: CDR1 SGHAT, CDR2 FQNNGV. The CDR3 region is CASSLRGGSRPDTQYF. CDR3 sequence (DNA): TGTGCCAGCAGCTTAAGAGGTGGGTCTCGGCCAGATACGCAGTATTTT.

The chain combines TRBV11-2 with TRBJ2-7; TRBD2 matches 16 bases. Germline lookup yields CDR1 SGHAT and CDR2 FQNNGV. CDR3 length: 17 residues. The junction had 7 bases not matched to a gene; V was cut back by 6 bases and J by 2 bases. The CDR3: CASRQGTSGGVAYEQYF. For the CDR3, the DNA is TGTGCCAGCAGACAAGGGACTAGCGGGGGGGTGGCCTACGAGCAGTACTTC. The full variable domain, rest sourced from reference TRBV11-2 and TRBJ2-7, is EAGVAQSPRYKIIEKRQSVAFWCNPISGHATLYWYQQILGQGPKLLIQFQNNGVVDDSQLPKDRFSAERLKGVDSTLKIQPAKLEDSAVYLCASRQGTSGGVAYEQYFGPGTRLTVT.

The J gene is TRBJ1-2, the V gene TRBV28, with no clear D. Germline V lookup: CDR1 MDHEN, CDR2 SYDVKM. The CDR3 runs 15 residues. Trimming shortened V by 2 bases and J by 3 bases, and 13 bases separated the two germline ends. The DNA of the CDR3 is TGTGCCAGCAGTTTACCCCCCGCGCAGGACTATGGCTACACCTTC. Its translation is CASSLPPAQDYGYTF.

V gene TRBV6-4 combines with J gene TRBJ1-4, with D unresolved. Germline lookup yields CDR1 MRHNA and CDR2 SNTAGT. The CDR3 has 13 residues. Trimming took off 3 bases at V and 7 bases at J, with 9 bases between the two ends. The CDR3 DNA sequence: TGTGCCAGCAGTGAATCTCCGGTTGAAAAACTGTTTTTT. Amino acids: CASSESPVEKLFF.

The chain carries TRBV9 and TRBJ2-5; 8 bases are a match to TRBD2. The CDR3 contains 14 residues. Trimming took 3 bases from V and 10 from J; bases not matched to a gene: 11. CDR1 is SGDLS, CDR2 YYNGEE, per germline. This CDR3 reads CASSAAGGGVDQYF. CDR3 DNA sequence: TGTGCCAGCAGCGCTGCGGGGGGCGGAGTAGACCAGTACTTC.

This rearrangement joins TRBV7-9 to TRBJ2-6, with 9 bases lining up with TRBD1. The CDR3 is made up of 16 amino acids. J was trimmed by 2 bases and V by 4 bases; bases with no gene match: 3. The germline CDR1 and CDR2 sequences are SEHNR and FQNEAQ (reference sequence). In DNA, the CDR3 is TGTGCCAGCAGCTCGGGACAGGGTGCTGGGGCCAACGTCCTGACTTTC. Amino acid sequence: CASSSGQGAGANVLTF.

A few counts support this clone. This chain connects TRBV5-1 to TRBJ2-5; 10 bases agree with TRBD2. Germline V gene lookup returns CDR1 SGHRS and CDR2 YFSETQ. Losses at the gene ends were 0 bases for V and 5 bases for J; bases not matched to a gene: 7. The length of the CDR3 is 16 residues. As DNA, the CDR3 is TGCGCCAGCAGCTTGGGGCTAGCGGGGGCCAGGGAGACCCAGTACTTC. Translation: CASSLGLAGARETQYF.

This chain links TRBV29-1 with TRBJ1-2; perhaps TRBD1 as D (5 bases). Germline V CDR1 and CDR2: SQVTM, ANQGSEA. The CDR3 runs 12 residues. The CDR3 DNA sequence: TGCAGTAGGGAGGCGGGGGACTATGGCTACACCTTC. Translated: CSREAGDYGYTF.

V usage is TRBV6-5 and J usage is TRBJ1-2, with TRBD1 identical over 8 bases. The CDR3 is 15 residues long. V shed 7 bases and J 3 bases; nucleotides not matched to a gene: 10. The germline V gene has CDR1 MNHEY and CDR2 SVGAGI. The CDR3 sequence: CASTSMDRVDYGYTF. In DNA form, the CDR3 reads TGTGCCAGCACCTCCATGGACAGGGTTGACTATGGCTACACCTTC.

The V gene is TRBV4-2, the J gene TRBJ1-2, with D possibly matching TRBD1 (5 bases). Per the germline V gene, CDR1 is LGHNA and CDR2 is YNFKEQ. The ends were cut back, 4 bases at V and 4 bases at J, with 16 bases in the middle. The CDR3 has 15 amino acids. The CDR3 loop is CASSPPSGTGYGYTF. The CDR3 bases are TGTGCCAGCAGCCCCCCCTCCGGGACTGGCTATGGCTACACCTTC.

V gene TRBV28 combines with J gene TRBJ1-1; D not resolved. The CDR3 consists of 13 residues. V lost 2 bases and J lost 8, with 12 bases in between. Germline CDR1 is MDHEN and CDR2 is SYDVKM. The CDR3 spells CASSLLAGEEAFF. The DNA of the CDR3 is TGTGCCAGCAGTTTACTTGCGGGAGAAGAAGCTTTCTTT.

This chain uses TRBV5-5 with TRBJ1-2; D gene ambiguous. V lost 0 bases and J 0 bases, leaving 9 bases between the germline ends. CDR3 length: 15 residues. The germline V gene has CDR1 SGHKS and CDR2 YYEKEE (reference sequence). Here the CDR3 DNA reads TGTGCCAGCAGCTTGGACGGGTTTCCTAACTATGGCTACACCTTC. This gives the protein CASSLDGFPNYGYTF.

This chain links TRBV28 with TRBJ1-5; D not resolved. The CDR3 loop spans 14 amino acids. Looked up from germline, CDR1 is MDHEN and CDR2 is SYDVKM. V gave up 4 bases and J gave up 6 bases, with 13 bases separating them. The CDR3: CASSSFGLVQPQHF. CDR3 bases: TGTGCCAGCAGTTCTTTCGGGTTGGTTCAGCCCCAGCATTTT.